Reported below is one TCR beta chain. The data were obtained in a study of T cell changes during pregnancy in multiple sclerosis. The CDR3 contains 15 residues. TCRdb keeps only in-frame clones here, not all; method: immunoSEQ multiplex PCR. The sample includes about 39,000 clones, 75% to 95% of them seen just once. This clonotype was obtained from a female donor in good health, enrolled as a control in a pregnancy study. The source was CD4+ T cells from peripheral blood mononuclear cells, collected after pregnancy. The chain couples TRBV21-1 to TRBJ2-2; TRBD1, the table's D call, was not compared with the DNA. TRBV21-1 is a recognized pseudogene. As DNA, the CDR3 is TGTGCCAGCAGCAAAGCGGGACAGAACACCGGGGAGCTGTTTTTT. Its translation is CASSKAGQNTGELFF.